The clone carrying this T cell receptor (beta chain) was seen only once. The data belong to a study of blood T cell repertoires in COVID-19. Turning to the study itself: The analysed material was cDNA or gDNA that came from T cells, B-cell-depleted T cells, or PBMCs.

Only in-frame clones appear in the TCRdb table, and some are missing; sequencing was by immunoSEQ multiplex PCR. The sample has 250,000 to 350,000 clones, 70% to 90% seen once; the top ten hold 9.5% to 15%. The V segment lost 3 bases and the J segment 6 bases; nucleotides outside the gene matches: 5. This CDR3 contains 16 residues. The germline V gene encodes CDR1 MNHEY and CDR2 SMNVEV (reference sequence). This receptor was obtained from a woman aged 55 to 70 with acute or convalescent COVID-19. Sequencing was done on a sample of peripheral blood. The J gene is TRBJ1-6, the V gene TRBV27, with 10 bases lining up with TRBD1. The CDR3 region has the DNA TGTGCCAGCAGTTTGGGGACAGGGGCTGGTAATTCACCCCTCCACTTT. Translated, it gives CASSLGTGAGNSPLHF.